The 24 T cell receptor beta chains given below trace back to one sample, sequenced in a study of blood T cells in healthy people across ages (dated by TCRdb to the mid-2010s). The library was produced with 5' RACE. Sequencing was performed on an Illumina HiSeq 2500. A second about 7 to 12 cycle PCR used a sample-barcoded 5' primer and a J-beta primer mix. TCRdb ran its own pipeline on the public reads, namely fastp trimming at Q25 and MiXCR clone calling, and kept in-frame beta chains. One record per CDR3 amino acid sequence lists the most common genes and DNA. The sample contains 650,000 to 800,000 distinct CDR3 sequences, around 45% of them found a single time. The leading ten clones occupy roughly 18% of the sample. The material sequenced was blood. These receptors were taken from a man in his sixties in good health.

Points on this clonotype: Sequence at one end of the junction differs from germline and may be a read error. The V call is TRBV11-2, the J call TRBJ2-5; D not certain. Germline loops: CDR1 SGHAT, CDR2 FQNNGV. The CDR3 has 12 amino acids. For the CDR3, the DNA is TGTGCCAGCAGCTTAGGTCGCGTGCCCCAGTACTTT. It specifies CASSLGRVPQYF. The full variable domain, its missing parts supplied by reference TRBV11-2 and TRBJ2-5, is EAGVAQSPRYKIIEKRQSVAFWCNPISGHATLYWYQQILGQGPKLLIQFQNNGVVDDSQLPKDRFSAERLKGVDSTLKIQPAKLEDSAVYLCASSLGRVPQYFGPGTRLLVL.

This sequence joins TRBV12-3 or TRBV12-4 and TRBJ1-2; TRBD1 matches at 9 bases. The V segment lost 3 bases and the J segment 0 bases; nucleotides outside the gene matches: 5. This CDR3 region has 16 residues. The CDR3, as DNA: TGTGCCAGCAGTTTGGGACAGGGTGAAACTAACTATGGCTACACCTTC. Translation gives CASSLGQGETNYGYTF.

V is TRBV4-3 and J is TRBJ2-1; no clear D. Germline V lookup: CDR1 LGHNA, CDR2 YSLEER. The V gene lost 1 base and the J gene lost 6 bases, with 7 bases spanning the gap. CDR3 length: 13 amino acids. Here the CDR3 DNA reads TGCGCCAGCAGCCAAGTATCGTCCAATGAGCAGTTCTTC. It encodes CASSQVSSNEQFF.

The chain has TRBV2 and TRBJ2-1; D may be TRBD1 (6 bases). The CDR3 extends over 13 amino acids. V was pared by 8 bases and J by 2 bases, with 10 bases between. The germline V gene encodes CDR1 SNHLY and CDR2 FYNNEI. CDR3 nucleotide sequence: TGTGCCAGCTCCACAGGGCCCTACAATGAGCAGTTCTTC. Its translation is CASSTGPYNEQFF.

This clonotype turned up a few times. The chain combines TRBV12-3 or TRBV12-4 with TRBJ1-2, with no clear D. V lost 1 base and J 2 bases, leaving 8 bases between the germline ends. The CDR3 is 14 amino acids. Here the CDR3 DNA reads TGTGCCAGCAGTTTAGACCCGGTAAACTATGGCTACACCTTC. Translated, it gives CASSLDPVNYGYTF.

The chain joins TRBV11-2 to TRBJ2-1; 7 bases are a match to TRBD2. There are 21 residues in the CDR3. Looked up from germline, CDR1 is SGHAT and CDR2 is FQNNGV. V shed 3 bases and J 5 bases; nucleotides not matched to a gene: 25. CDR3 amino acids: CASSFPFVGRGERRPDNEQFF. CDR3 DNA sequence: TGTGCCAGCAGCTTCCCTTTTGTGGGGAGGGGAGAAAGAAGGCCGGACAATGAGCAGTTCTTC.

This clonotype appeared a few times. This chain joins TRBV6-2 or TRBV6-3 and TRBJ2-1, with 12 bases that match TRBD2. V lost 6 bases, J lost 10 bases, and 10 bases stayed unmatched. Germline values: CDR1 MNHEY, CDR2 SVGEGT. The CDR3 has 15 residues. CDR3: CASSLAGGPTEEQFF. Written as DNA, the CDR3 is TGTGCCAGCAGCCTAGCGGGGGGGCCGACAGAGGAGCAGTTCTTC.

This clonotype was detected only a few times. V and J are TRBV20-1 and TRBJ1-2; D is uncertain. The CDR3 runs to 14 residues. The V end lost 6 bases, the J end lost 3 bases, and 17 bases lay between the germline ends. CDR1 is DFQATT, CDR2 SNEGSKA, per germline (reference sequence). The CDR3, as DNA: TGCAGTGCCAGTAGGAGGGAATTATACTATGGCTACACCTTC. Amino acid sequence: CSASRRELYYGYTF.

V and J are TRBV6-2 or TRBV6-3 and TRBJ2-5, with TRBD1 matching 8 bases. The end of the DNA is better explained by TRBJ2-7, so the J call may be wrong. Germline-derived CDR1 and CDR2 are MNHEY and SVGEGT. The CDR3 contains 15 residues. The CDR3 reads CASRTSTGGGYEQYF. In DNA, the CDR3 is TGTGCCAGCAGAACCTCTACAGGGGGTGGTTACGAGCAGTACTTC.

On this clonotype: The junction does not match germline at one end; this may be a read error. CDR3 region: CATSYLEEQFF. CDR3 bases: TGTGCTACCAGTTACCTAGAAGAGCAGTTCTTC. The genes are TRBV24-1 and TRBJ2-1; the D is unclear. The V gene's germline CDR1 is KGHDR and CDR2 SFDVKD. The CDR3 spans 11 residues.

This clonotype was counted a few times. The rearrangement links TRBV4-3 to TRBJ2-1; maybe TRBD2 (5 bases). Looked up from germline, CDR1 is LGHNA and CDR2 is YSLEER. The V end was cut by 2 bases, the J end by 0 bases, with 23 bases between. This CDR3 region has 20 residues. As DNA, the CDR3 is TGCGCCAGCAGCCAACAAAGCGGAATTCTCTCGTCAAGCTCCTACAATGAGCAGTTCTTC. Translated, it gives CASSQQSGILSSSSYNEQFF.

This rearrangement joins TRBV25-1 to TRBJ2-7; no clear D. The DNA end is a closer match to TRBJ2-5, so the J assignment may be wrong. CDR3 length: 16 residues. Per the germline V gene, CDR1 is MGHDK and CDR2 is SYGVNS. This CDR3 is CASSHITRSTQETQYF. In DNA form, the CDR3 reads TGTGCCAGCAGCCATATTACCAGGAGTACTCAGGAGACCCAGTACTTC.

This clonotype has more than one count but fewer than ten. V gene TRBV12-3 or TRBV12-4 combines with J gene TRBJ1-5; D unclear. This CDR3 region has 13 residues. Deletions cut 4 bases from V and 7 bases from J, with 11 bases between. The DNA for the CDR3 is TGTGCCAGCAGTTCGCGGGAGCGGCAGCCCCAGCATTTT. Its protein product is CASSSRERQPQHF.

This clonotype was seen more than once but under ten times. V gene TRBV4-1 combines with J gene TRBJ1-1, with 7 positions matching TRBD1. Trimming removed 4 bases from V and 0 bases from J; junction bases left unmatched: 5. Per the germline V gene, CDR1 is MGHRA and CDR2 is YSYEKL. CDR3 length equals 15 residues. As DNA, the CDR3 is TGCGCCAGCAGCCGCGCGGGACAGATGAACACTGAAGCTTTCTTT. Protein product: CASSRAGQMNTEAFF.

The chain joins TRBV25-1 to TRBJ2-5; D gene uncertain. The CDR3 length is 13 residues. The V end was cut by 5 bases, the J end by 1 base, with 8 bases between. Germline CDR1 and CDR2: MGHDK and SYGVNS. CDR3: CASSRHGQETQYF. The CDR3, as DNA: TGTGCCAGCAGTCGACACGGCCAAGAGACCCAGTACTTC.

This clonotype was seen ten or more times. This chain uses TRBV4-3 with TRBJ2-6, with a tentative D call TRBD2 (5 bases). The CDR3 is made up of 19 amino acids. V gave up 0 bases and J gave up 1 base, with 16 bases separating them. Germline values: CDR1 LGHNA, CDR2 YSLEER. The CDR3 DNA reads TGCGCCAGCAGCCAAGATCGGGCAGGACTTACATCTGGGGCCAACGTCCTGACTTTC. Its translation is CASSQDRAGLTSGANVLTF.

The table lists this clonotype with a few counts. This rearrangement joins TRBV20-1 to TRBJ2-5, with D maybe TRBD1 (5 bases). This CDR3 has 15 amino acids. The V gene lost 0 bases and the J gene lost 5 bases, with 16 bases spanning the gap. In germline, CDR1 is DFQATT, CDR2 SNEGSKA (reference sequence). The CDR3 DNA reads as TGCAGTGCTAGAGATCTGGGGCAGGTTGGTGAGACCCAGTACTTC. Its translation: CSARDLGQVGETQYF.

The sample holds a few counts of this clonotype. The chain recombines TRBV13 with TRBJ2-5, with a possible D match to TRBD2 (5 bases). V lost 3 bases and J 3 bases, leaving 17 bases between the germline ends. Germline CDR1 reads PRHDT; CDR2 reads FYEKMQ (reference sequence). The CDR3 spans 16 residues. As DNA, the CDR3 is TGTGCCAGCAGCTTTCTCCAACGGGGAACGAAAGAGACCCAGTACTTC. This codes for CASSFLQRGTKETQYF.

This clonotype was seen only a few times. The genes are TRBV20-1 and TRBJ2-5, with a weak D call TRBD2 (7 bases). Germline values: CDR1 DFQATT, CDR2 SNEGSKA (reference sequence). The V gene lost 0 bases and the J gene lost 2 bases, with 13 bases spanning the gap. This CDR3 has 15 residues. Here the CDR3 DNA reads TGCAGTGCTAGAGATGGGGGGGCGGCGCAAGAGACCCAGTACTTC. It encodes CSARDGGAAQETQYF.

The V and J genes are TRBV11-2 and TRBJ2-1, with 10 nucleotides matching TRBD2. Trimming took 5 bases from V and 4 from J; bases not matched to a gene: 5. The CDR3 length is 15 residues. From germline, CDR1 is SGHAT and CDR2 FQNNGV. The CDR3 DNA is TGTGCCAGCAGCGCAGGAGCGGGGGGGTACAATGAGCAGTTCTTC. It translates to CASSAGAGGYNEQFF.

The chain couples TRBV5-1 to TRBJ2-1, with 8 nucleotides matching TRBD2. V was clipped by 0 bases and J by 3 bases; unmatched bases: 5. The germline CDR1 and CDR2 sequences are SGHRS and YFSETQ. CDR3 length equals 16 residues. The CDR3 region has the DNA TGCGCCAGCAGCTTGGGACACCGGGGGGGCTACAATGAGCAGTTCTTC. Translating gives CASSLGHRGGYNEQFF. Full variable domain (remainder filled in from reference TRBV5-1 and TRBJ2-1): KAGVTQTPRYLIKTRGQQVTLSCSPISGHRSVSWYQQTPGQGLQFLFEYFSETQRNKGNFPGRFSGRQFSNSRSEMNVSTLELGDSALYLCASSLGHRGGYNEQFFGPGTRLTVL.

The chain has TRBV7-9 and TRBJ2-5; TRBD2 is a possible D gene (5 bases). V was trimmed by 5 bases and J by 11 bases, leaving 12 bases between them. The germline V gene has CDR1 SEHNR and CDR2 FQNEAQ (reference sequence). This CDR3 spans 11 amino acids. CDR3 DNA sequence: TGTGCCAGCAGCCGGGATGAAGAGCAGTACTTC. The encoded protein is CASSRDEEQYF.

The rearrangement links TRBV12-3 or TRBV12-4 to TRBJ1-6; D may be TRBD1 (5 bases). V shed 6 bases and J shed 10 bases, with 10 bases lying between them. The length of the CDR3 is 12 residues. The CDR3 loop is CASRGVGSPLHF. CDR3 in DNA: TGTGCCAGCAGAGGGGTTGGGTCACCCCTCCACTTT.

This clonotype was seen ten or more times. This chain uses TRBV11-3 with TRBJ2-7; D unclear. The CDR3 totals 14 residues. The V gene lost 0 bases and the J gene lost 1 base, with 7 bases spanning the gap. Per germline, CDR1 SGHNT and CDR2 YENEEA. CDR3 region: CASSLDANSYEQYF. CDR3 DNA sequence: TGTGCCAGCAGCTTAGATGCGAATTCCTACGAGCAGTACTTC.